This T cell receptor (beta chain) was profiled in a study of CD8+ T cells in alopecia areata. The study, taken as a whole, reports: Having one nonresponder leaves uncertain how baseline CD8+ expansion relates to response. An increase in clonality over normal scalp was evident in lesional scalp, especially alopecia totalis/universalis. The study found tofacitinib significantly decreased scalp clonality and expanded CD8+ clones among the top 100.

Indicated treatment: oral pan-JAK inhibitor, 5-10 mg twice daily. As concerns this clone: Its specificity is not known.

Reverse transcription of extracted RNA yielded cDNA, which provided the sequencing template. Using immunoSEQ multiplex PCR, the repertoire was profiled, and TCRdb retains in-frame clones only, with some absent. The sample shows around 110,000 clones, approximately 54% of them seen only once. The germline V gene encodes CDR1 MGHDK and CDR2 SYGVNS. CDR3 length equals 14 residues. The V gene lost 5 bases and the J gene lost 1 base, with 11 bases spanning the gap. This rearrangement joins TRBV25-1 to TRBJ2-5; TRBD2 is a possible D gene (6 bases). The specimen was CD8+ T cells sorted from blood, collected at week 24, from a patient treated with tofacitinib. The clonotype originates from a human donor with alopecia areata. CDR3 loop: CASSIRDFQETQYF. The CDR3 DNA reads TGTGCCAGCAGTATCCGGGACTTCCAAGAGACCCAGTACTTC.